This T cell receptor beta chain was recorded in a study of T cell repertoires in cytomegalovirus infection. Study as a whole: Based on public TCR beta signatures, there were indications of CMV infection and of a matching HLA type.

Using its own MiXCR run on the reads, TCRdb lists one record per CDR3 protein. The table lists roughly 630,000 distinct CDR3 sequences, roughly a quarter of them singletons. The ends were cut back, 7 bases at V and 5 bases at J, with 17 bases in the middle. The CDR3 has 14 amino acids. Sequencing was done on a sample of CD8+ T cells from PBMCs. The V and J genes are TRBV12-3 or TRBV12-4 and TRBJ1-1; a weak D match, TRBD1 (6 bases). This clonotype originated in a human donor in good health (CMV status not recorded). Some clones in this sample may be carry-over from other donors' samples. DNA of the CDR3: TGTGCCAGCACTAATACAGGGAGGGGGACTGAAGCTTTCTTT. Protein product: CASTNTGRGTEAFF.